This TCR beta chain was captured in a study of T cells expressing NK-cell markers. TCRdb reanalyzed the 5' RACE reads, giving one entry per CDR3 protein sequence and no DNA. This sample's table has about 160,000 distinct CDR3 sequences. Looked up from germline, CDR1 is SGHDN and CDR2 is FVKESK. The CDR3 runs 16 residues. The origin of this receptor is a man aged 18 to 69 in good health. This sequence joins TRBV14 and TRBJ1-1; lacking DNA, the TRBD1 call made by TCRdb goes unchecked. The material sequenced was blood T cells: a sorted CD56 or NKG2C T cell subset, CD4+ or CD8+ T cells, or bulk PBMC T cells (not recorded which). Here the CDR3 reads CASSQLAQGAQDEAFF.